The 6 T cell receptor beta chains listed next were all sequenced from one sample in a study of shared clonotypes between healthy human individuals. Clones were read by immunoSEQ multiplex PCR, and TCRdb kept only the in-frame ones, dropping some. The sample records 2 million to 2.5 million clones, more than 80% being singletons. The sequenced sample consisted of naive CD4+ T cells from PBMCs. Noted subset: CD45RA+ positively selected. The receptor set was obtained from a young man in good health. Some clones in this sample may be carry-over from other donors' samples.

This clone was observed a single time. The V and J genes are TRBV5-6 and TRBJ2-5; 9 bases are shared with TRBD1. Germline V lookup: CDR1 SGHDT, CDR2 YYEEEE. V was clipped by 4 bases and J by 5 bases; unmatched bases: 12. The CDR3 runs to 16 residues. The CDR3: CASSPTGGAAKETQYF. The DNA of the CDR3 is TGTGCCAGCAGCCCCACAGGGGGCGCAGCCAAGGAGACCCAGTACTTC.

As concerns this clone: This same CDR3 is encoded by further DNA sequences in the sample. V gene TRBV6-1 combines with J gene TRBJ1-1; D ambiguous. Between the trimmed V and J ends, which lost 1 base and 2 bases, there was a span of 2 bases. The length of the CDR3 is 12 residues. CDR1 is MNHNS, CDR2 SASEGT, per germline. The CDR3, as DNA: TGTGCCAGCAGTGAAGTCAACACTGAAGCTTTCTTT. Translation: CASSEVNTEAFF.

Details on this clone: Other DNA sequences in the same sample also yield this CDR3. The V call is TRBV7-3, the J call TRBJ2-2; D remains unclear. The CDR3 extends over 15 amino acids. Per germline, CDR1 SGHTA and CDR2 FQGTGA. Deletions cut 2 bases from V and 1 base from J, with 8 bases between. DNA for the CDR3: TGTGCCAGCAGCTTATTAGGCAGGAACACCGGGGAGCTGTTTTTT. Protein product: CASSLLGRNTGELFF.

This chain joins TRBV11-2 and TRBJ2-3, with D possibly being TRBD2 (7 bases). V lost 3 bases, J lost 4 bases, and 8 bases lay in between. Germline V gives CDR1 SGHAT, CDR2 FQNNGV. The CDR3 contains 13 residues. The CDR3: CASSLGGPDTQYF. CDR3 DNA: TGTGCCAGCAGCTTGGGGGGGCCAGATACGCAGTATTTT.

Turning to this clone: Other DNA sequences from this sample encode an identical CDR3 as well. The chain is built from TRBV27 and TRBJ1-5, with a possible D match to TRBD1 (5 bases). Germline CDR1 reads MNHEY; CDR2 reads SMNVEV (reference sequence). The CDR3 spans 13 residues. V was cut by 6 bases and J by 5 bases, with 11 bases left in between. CDR3 protein: CASSLGRDQPQHF. CDR3 in DNA: TGTGCCAGCAGCCTGGGACGGGATCAGCCCCAGCATTTT.

This chain joins TRBV19 and TRBJ2-1, with TRBD1 identical over 9 bases. Germline V lookup: CDR1 LNHDA, CDR2 SQIVND (reference sequence). Unmatched junction bases numbered 14, after V lost 7 bases and J lost 1 base. The CDR3 length is 18 residues. CDR3: CASTPGQGRLGSYNEQFF. The CDR3, as DNA: TGTGCCAGTACCCCTGGACAGGGGCGACTAGGGTCCTACAATGAGCAGTTCTTC.